This T cell receptor beta chain stems from a study of shared clonotypes between healthy human individuals. Genomic DNA belonging to each subset was distributed in equal measure over several immunoSEQ plates. Profiled with immunoSEQ multiplex PCR; TCRdb holds only in-frame clones, not every one. This sample has approximately 710,000 clones; about 90% occur once, and the top ten carry less than 40%. This clone was observed a single time. Its matching antigen is unknown. The donor cohort consisted entirely of Caucasian adults residing in Nashville, Tennessee. Study results and caveats: Some naive CD4 clonotypes, around 4.7%, turned up in common across a handful of donors. Rarefaction revealed incomplete sorted-subset sequencing despite large depth.

This receptor was identified in a man aged 18 to 29 in good health. Some clones in this sample may be carry-over from other donors' samples. Sequenced material: memory CD8+ T cells from PBMCs. Described subset: CD45RO+ cells pooled with CCR7-negative TemRA cells.

CDR3 amino acids: CASSGGETQYF. The DNA of the CDR3 is TGTGCCAGCAGTGGCGGGGAGACCCAGTACTTC. The gene calls are TRBV6-1 and TRBJ2-5; D is possibly TRBD2 (5 bases). V lost 4 bases, J lost 5 bases, and 5 bases lay in between. CDR3 length: 11 residues. Per the germline V gene, CDR1 is MNHNS and CDR2 is SASEGT.